The 14 T cell receptor beta chains below were found in one sample sequenced in a study of T cells in Graves' hyperthyroidism and ophthalmopathy. Authors of the study amplified TCR beta CDR3 regions from RNA transcripts. Carried out on the TCR CDR3, a first-round RT-PCR used the HTBI primer set. MiXCR, run by TCRdb on the multiplex PCR reads, gives a single entry per CDR3 protein. Counted here are around 200,000 distinct CDR3 sequences, about a sixth occurring once; the ten biggest clones make up about 41%. Material: blood. These receptor sequences come from a man aged 35 to 55 with Graves' hyperthyroidism.

This clonotype was found many times. The chain uses TRBV7-2 and TRBJ2-1, with unresolved D. This CDR3 spans 15 amino acids. Germline V gene data show CDR1 as SGHTA and CDR2 as FQGNSA. V lost 1 base and J 9 bases, leaving 16 bases between the germline ends. CDR3 sequence reads: CASSLVYSARIEQFF. The CDR3 nucleotides read TGTGCCAGCAGCTTAGTCTATTCCGCTCGTATTGAGCAGTTCTTC.

This clonotype was detected many times. The chain recombines TRBV3-1 with TRBJ2-7; the D gene is possibly TRBD1 (5 bases). Deletions cut 1 base from V and 2 bases from J, with 9 bases between. This CDR3 contains 14 residues. Germline V CDR1 and CDR2: LGHDT, YNNKEL (reference sequence). The CDR3 is CASSQGPGPYEQYF. DNA of the CDR3: TGTGCCAGCAGCCAAGGTCCAGGGCCCTACGAGCAGTACTTC.

This clonotype was picked up many times. The genes are TRBV24-1 and TRBJ2-5; D is ambiguous. Trimming cost V 5 bases and J 1 base, with 10 bases left between them. The CDR3 is 14 amino acids. Germline CDR1 reads KGHDR; CDR2 reads SFDVKD. The CDR3 here is CATSALDGQETQYF. Here the CDR3 DNA reads TGTGCCACCAGTGCCCTGGACGGCCAAGAGACCCAGTACTTC.

This clonotype appeared many times. This sequence joins TRBV6-1 and TRBJ2-5; TRBD1 matches 7 bases. The V and J ends lost 6 bases and 1 base, in that order; junction bases with no gene match: 8. The CDR3 spans 15 residues. Germline CDR1 reads MNHNS; CDR2 reads SASEGT. Here the CDR3 DNA reads TGTGCCAGCAGGGACCCCGGGACAGTCCAAGAGACCCAGTACTTC. Amino acids: CASRDPGTVQETQYF.

This clonotype was recorded at least ten times. The chain recombines TRBV2 with TRBJ2-5, with a tentative D call TRBD1 (5 bases). The length of the CDR3 is 16 residues. CDR1 is SNHLY and CDR2 is FYNNEI in the germline V gene. Trimming removed 7 bases from V and 2 bases from J, with 20 bases in between. The CDR3: CASTYQPRQIQETQYF. CDR3 nucleotide sequence: TGTGCCAGCACCTACCAGCCGAGACAGATTCAAGAGACCCAGTACTTC.

V and J are TRBV5-1 and TRBJ2-7; D remains unclear. Germline values: CDR1 SGHRS, CDR2 YFSETQ. Trimming cost V 0 bases and J 5 bases, with 9 bases left between them. The CDR3 is 13 residues long. The CDR3 loop reads CASSLADGNEQYF. The CDR3 DNA sequence: TGCGCCAGCAGCTTGGCGGACGGCAACGAGCAGTACTTC. The full variable domain, rest sourced from reference TRBV5-1 and TRBJ2-7, is KAGVTQTPRYLIKTRGQQVTLSCSPISGHRSVSWYQQTPGQGLQFLFEYFSETQRNKGNFPGRFSGRQFSNSRSEMNVSTLELGDSALYLCASSLADGNEQYFGPGTRLTVT.

The sample holds many counts of this clonotype. V and J are TRBV7-2 and TRBJ2-6; 8 nucleotides align to TRBD1. J lost 4 bases, V lost 1 base, and 6 bases had no gene match. Germline CDR1 and CDR2: SGHTA and FQGNSA. The length of the CDR3 is 17 residues. Here the CDR3 reads CASSLGQGARGANVLTF. CDR3 DNA sequence: TGTGCCAGCAGCTTAGGGCAGGGGGCCCGCGGGGCCAACGTCCTGACTTTC. The whole variable domain, filled in from reference TRBV7-2 and TRBJ2-6, reads GAGVSQSPSNKVTEKGKDVELRCDPISGHTALYWYRQSLGQGLEFLIYFQGNSAPDKSGLPSDRFSAERTGGSVSTLTIQRTQQEDSAVYLCASSLGQGARGANVLTFGAGSRLTVL.

The sample holds many counts of this clonotype. This chain's CDR3 is CASSPPGKGFEQFF. CDR3 in DNA: TGTGCCAGCAGCCCTCCAGGGAAAGGATTTGAGCAGTTCTTC. The rearrangement joins TRBV28 to TRBJ2-1; tentative D call: TRBD1 (5 bases). V was cut by 6 bases and J by 9 bases, with 18 bases left in between. Germline lookup yields CDR1 MDHEN and CDR2 SYDVKM. The CDR3 has 14 amino acids.

This clonotype was seen repeatedly, ten times or more. This chain links TRBV7-2 with TRBJ2-1; D may match TRBD1 or TRBD2 (5 bases each). Trimming removed 2 bases at V and 10 bases at J, with 12 bases between. This CDR3 spans 13 amino acids. The germline CDR1 and CDR2 sequences are SGHTA and FQGNSA. The CDR3 region has the DNA TGTGCCAGCAGCTTACGAGGGGAAGGCGAGCAGTTCTTC. Protein product: CASSLRGEGEQFF.

This clonotype occurred many times. This chain uses TRBV7-3 with TRBJ2-2, with D tentatively TRBD2 (6 bases). The V gene's germline CDR1 is SGHTA and CDR2 FQGTGA. Trimming took 8 bases from V and 0 from J, leaving 7 bases between them. This CDR3 spans 13 amino acids. The chain's CDR3 is CASRGSNTGELFF. As DNA, the CDR3 is TGTGCCAGCCGGGGGTCGAACACCGGGGAGCTGTTTTTT.

Ten or more counts support this clonotype. V is TRBV5-1 and J is TRBJ1-1, with 7 positions matching TRBD1. CDR1 and CDR2 (germline): SGHRS, YFSETQ. With 0 bases clipped from V and 0 bases from J, the junction kept 2 bases outside the gene matches. The CDR3 spans 15 residues. Here the CDR3 DNA reads TGCGCCAGCAGCTTGGGGCAGGGGGTGAACACTGAAGCTTTCTTT. Translation: CASSLGQGVNTEAFF. The whole variable domain, filled in from reference TRBV5-1 and TRBJ1-1, reads KAGVTQTPRYLIKTRGQQVTLSCSPISGHRSVSWYQQTPGQGLQFLFEYFSETQRNKGNFPGRFSGRQFSNSRSEMNVSTLELGDSALYLCASSLGQGVNTEAFFGQGTRLTVV.

This clonotype was found many times. V and J are TRBV12-3 or TRBV12-4 and TRBJ2-3, with 9 bases lining up with TRBD2. This CDR3 contains 15 residues. V was pared by 5 bases and J by 4 bases, with 7 bases of the junction left unmatched. The CDR3 DNA follows: TGTGCCAGCAGTAGCGCGGGGGGGCCCTCAGATACGCAGTATTTT. Translation: CASSSAGGPSDTQYF.

This clonotype has at least ten counts. This chain joins TRBV7-2 and TRBJ1-1; possibly TRBD1 for D (5 bases). The V gene lost 7 bases and the J gene lost 3 bases, with 15 bases spanning the gap. Germline V gene lookup returns CDR1 SGHTA and CDR2 FQGNSA. The CDR3 loop spans 14 amino acids. CDR3 in amino acids: CASTLRGVYTEAFF. The CDR3 DNA reads as TGTGCCAGCACCCTTAGAGGGGTGTACACTGAAGCTTTCTTT.

Many counts were recorded for this clonotype. Here the CDR3 DNA reads TGTGCCAGCAGTGTCAACAGGGATAGCAATCAGCCCCAGCATTTT. Encoded protein: CASSVNRDSNQPQHF. The J gene is TRBJ1-5, the V gene TRBV27; the D gene is possibly TRBD1 (6 bases). Trimming took 5 bases from V and 0 from J, leaving 11 bases between them. Germline CDR1 MNHEY, CDR2 SMNVEV (reference sequence). CDR3 length: 15 amino acids.